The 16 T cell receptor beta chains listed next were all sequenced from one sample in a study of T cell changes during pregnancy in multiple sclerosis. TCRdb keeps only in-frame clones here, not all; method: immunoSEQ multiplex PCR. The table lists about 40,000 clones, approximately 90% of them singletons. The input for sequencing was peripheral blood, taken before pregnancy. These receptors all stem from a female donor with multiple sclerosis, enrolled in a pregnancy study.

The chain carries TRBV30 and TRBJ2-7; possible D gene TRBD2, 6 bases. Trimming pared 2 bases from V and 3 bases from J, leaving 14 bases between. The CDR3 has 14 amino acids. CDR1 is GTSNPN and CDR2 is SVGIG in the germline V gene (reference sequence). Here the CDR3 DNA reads TGTGCCTGGAGTCTACCGGCGGGGTTCTACGAGCAGTACTTC. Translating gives CAWSLPAGFYEQYF. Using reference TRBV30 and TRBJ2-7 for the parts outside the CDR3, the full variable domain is SQTIHQWPATLVQPVGSPLSLECTVEGTSNPNLYWYRQAAGRGLQLLFYSVGIGQISSEVPQNLSASRPQDRQFILSSKKLLLSDSGFYLCAWSLPAGFYEQYFGPGTRLTVT.

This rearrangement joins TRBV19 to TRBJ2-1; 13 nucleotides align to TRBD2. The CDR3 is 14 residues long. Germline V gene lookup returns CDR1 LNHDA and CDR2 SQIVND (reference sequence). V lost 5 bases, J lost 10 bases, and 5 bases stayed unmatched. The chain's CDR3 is CASSWTSGSFEQFF. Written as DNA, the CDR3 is TGTGCCAGTAGTTGGACTAGCGGGAGCTTCGAGCAGTTCTTC.

CDR3 nucleotides: TGTGCCAGCAGCCGGACTAGCGGGAGTGGGGAGACCCAGTACTTC. Its translation: CASSRTSGSGETQYF. V and J are TRBV27 and TRBJ2-5, with 13 positions matching TRBD2. The CDR3 has 15 amino acids. The V gene's germline CDR1 is MNHEY and CDR2 SMNVEV (reference sequence). Trimming cost V 6 bases and J 5 bases; bases outside gene matches: 6.

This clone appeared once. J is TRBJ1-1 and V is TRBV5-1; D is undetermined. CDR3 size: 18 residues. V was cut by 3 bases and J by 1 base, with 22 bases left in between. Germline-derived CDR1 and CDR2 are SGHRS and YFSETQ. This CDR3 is CASSSFIDTSLGNTEAFF. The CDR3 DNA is TGCGCCAGCAGCTCGTTCATAGACACTTCACTAGGGAACACTGAAGCTTTCTTT.

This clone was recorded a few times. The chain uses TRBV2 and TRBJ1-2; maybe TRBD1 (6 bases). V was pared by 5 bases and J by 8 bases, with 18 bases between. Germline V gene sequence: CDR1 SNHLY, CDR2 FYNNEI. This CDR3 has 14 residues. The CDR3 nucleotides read TGTGCCAGCAGTCCTCTCGGGACACAACTCGGCTACACCTTC. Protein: CASSPLGTQLGYTF.

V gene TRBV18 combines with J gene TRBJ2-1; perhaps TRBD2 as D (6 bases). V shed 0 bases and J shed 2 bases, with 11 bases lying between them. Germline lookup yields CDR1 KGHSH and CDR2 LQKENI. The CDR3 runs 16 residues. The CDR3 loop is CASSPPGSGTYNEQFF. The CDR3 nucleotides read TGTGCCAGCTCACCACCCGGTAGCGGCACCTACAATGAGCAGTTCTTC.

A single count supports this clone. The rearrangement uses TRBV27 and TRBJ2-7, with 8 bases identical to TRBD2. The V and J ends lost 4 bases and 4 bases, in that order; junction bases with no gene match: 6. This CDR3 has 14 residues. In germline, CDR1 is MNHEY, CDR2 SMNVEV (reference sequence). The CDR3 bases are TGTGCCAGCAGTTCAGCGGGAGTGTGGTACGAGCAGTACTTC. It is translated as CASSSAGVWYEQYF.

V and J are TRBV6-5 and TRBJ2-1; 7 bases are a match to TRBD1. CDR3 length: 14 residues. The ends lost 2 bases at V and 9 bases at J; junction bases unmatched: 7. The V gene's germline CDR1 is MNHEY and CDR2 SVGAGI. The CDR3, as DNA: TGTGCCAGCAGTTACAGACAGGGTCCCCCTGAGCAGTTCTTC. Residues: CASSYRQGPPEQFF.

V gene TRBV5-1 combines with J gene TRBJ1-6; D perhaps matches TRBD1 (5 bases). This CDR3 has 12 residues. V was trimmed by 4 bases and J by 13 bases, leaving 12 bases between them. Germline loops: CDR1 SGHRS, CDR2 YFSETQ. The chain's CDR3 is CASSTAGLPLHF. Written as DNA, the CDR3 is TGCGCCAGCAGCACTGCAGGGCTTCCCCTCCACTTT.

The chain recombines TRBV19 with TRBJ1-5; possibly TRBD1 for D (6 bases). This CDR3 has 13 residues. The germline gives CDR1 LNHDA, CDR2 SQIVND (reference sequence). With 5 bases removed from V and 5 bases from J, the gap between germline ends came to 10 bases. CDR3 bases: TGTGCCAGTAGTGGGGAGGGGGATCAGCCCCAGCATTTT. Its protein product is CASSGEGDQPQHF.

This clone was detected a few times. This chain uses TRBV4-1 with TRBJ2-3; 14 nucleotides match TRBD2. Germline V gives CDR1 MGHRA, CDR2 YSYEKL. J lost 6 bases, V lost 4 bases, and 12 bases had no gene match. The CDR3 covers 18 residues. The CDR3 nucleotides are TGCGCCAGCAGCCTTCAAGCCGGGACTAGCGGGAGAGCGGATACGCAGTATTTT. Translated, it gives CASSLQAGTSGRADTQYF.

DNA of the CDR3: TGTGCCAGCAGCTTTCGTGACAATGAGCAGTTCTTC. Protein product: CASSFRDNEQFF. This chain joins TRBV7-3 and TRBJ2-1; D is uncertain. CDR3 size: 12 residues. Germline assignment: CDR1 SGHTA and CDR2 FQGTGA. The V gene lost 3 bases and the J gene lost 5 bases, with 5 bases spanning the gap.

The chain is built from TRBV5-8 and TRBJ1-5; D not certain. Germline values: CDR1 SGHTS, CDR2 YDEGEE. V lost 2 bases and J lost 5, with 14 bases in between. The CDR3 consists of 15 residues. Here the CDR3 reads CASSLRGLIYQPQHF. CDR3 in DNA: TGTGCCAGCAGCTTAAGAGGGTTGATCTATCAGCCCCAGCATTTT.

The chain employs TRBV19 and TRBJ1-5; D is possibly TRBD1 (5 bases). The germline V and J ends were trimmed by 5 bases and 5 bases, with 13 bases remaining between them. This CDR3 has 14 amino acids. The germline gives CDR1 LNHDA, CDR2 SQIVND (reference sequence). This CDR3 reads CASSFVGVDQPQHF. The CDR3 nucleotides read TGTGCCAGTAGTTTCGTAGGGGTGGATCAGCCCCAGCATTTT.

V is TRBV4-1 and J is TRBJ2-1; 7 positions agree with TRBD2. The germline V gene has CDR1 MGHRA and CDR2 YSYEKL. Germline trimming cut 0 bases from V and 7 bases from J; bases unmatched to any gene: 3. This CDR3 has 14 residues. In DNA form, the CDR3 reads TGCGCCAGCAGCCAAGAAGGGACTATGAATGAGCAGTTCTTC. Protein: CASSQEGTMNEQFF.

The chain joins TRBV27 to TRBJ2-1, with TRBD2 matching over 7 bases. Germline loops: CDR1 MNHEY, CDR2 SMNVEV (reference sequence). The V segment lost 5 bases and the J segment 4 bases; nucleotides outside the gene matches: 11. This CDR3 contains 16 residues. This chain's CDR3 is CASSLLLGEGYNEQFF. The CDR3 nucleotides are TGTGCCAGCAGTCTCCTACTGGGGGAGGGTTACAATGAGCAGTTCTTC.